This entry lists 29 T cell receptor beta chains sequenced from one sample in a study of cytomegalovirus exposure and HLA in healthy donors. 60 Vbeta and 13 Jbeta primers were used in PCR. Assay used: immunoSEQ multiplex PCR; TCRdb lists only in-frame clones, some missing. This repertoire shows 80,000 to 95,000 clones, 64% found once; its top ten account for roughly 2%. Sequencing input: PBMCs. The receptors originated from a human donor in good health.

The gene calls are TRBV7-9 and TRBJ1-6; 8 nucleotides align to TRBD1. This CDR3 region has 15 residues. Germline CDR1 and CDR2: SEHNR and FQNEAQ (reference sequence). V shed 5 bases and J 7 bases; nucleotides not matched to a gene: 7. The CDR3 spells CASSARSGGNSPLHF. The CDR3 nucleotides are TGTGCCAGCAGCGCCCGGTCAGGGGGCAATTCACCCCTCCACTTT.

The V gene is TRBV6-5, the J gene TRBJ2-5; no clear D gene. This CDR3 has 13 residues. Trimming cost V 2 bases and J 1 base, with 5 bases left between them. CDR1 is MNHEY and CDR2 is SVGAGI in the germline V gene. DNA of the CDR3: TGTGCCAGCAGTTACACAGTCCAAGAGACCCAGTACTTC. It encodes CASSYTVQETQYF.

This clone showed up just a few times. CDR3 bases: TGCAGTGCCGCCCCGGGACATCAATGGTATTTT. This codes for CSAAPGHQWYF. The rearrangement joins TRBV20-1 to TRBJ2-3; D perhaps matches TRBD1 (6 bases). This CDR3 region has 11 residues. Germline loops: CDR1 DFQATT, CDR2 SNEGSKA (reference sequence). Trimming took off 6 bases at V and 14 bases at J, with 18 bases between the two ends.

This chain uses TRBV9 with TRBJ2-1; 12 bases map to TRBD2. This CDR3 has 18 amino acids. Germline V CDR1 and CDR2: SGDLS, YYNGEE. The J segment lost 7 bases and the V segment lost 1 base, leaving 12 bases of the junction unmatched. The CDR3 loop reads CASSVSGASGGAGNEQFF. The CDR3 bases are TGTGCCAGCAGCGTATCTGGCGCTAGCGGGGGGGCTGGGAATGAGCAGTTCTTC.

The chain combines TRBV18 with TRBJ2-3; 10 bases agree with TRBD2. Losses at the gene ends were 3 bases for V and 4 bases for J; bases not matched to a gene: 4. This CDR3 spans 15 amino acids. Germline CDR1 and CDR2: KGHSH and LQKENI. The CDR3: CASSPIAGGSDTQYF. In DNA form, the CDR3 reads TGTGCCAGCTCACCTATAGCGGGGGGTTCAGATACGCAGTATTTT.

The rearrangement joins TRBV5-6 to TRBJ2-7, with TRBD2 matching 8 bases. This CDR3 region has 17 residues. Germline V gene data show CDR1 as SGHDT and CDR2 as YYEEEE. V shed 3 bases and J 0 bases; nucleotides not matched to a gene: 11. CDR3 amino acids: CASSYITGRGDSYEQYF. Written as DNA, the CDR3 is TGTGCCAGCAGCTACATTACAGGGCGGGGGGACTCCTACGAGCAGTACTTC.

The chain employs TRBV4-3 and TRBJ1-2; D remains ambiguous. Germline CDR1 and CDR2: LGHNA and YSLEER. V dropped 0 bases and J dropped 10 bases, with 15 bases sitting between them. This CDR3 has 14 residues. The CDR3 loop is CASSQDYEPRSYTF. The CDR3 DNA is TGCGCCAGCAGCCAAGATTACGAACCTAGGTCCTACACCTTC.

This chain links TRBV5-4 with TRBJ1-4; 8 bases are a match to TRBD1. The V segment lost 0 bases and the J segment 8 bases; nucleotides outside the gene matches: 6. In germline, CDR1 is SGHNT, CDR2 YYREEE (reference sequence). This CDR3 comprises 15 residues. CDR3 coding DNA: TGTGCCAGCAGCTTGGATCAGGGGGCGGAAGAAAAACTGTTTTTT. Translating gives CASSLDQGAEEKLFF.

The rearrangement joins TRBV7-6 to TRBJ2-7, with 8 bases that match TRBD1. Germline trimming cut 8 bases from V and 2 bases from J; bases unmatched to any gene: 2. The CDR3 contains 12 residues. Germline CDR1 is SGHVS and CDR2 is FNYEAQ. The CDR3 protein is CASGQGPYEQYF. CDR3 in DNA: TGTGCCAGCGGACAGGGCCCCTACGAGCAGTACTTC.

The chain couples TRBV27 to TRBJ2-1; TRBD1 matches 7 bases. The J segment lost 4 bases and the V segment lost 8 bases, leaving 8 bases of the junction unmatched. CDR3 length: 14 residues. The germline gives CDR1 MNHEY, CDR2 SMNVEV (reference sequence). As DNA, the CDR3 is TGTGCCAGCCGTGAGGGGGCCCGGTACAATGAGCAGTTCTTC. Its protein product is CASREGARYNEQFF.

The chain recombines TRBV9 with TRBJ2-3, with TRBD2 matching over 14 bases. In germline, CDR1 is SGDLS, CDR2 YYNGEE. V shed 3 bases and J 4 bases; nucleotides not matched to a gene: 4. There are 16 residues in the CDR3. The CDR3 DNA follows: TGTGCCAGCAGCGGAGGACTAGCGGGGGGTCCAGATACGCAGTATTTT. This sequence encodes CASSGGLAGGPDTQYF.

J is TRBJ1-6 and V is TRBV4-3; 7 nucleotides match TRBD1. V shed 4 bases, J shed 9 bases, and the junction held 9 bases outside the gene matches. CDR3 length equals 15 residues. Germline V lookup: CDR1 LGHNA, CDR2 YSLEER. Written as DNA, the CDR3 is TGCGCCAGCAGCCTTGATGGACAGGTAGTTTCACCCCTCCACTTT. This gives the protein CASSLDGQVVSPLHF.

J is TRBJ2-3 and V is TRBV11-2; TRBD2 agrees at 12 bases. Germline lookup yields CDR1 SGHAT and CDR2 FQNNGV. V lost 7 bases and J lost 2; bases outside the gene matches: 16. This CDR3 has 19 amino acids. The CDR3 DNA reads TGTGCCAGCACCCGACTAGCGGGGGCCATATTCATGAACACAGATACGCAGTATTTT. This sequence encodes CASTRLAGAIFMNTDTQYF.

This clone occurred a few times. V gene TRBV10-1 combines with J gene TRBJ2-3; TRBD2 aligns across 12 bases. The CDR3 covers 17 residues. Trimming at V came to 7 bases and at J to 2 bases, leaving 10 bases not matched to a gene. The germline CDR1 and CDR2 sequences are WNHNN and SYGVQD (reference sequence). The CDR3 loop is CASIPVLAGGHTDTQYF. The DNA for the CDR3 is TGCGCCAGCATCCCCGTACTAGCGGGGGGACACACAGATACGCAGTATTTT.

V usage is TRBV18 and J usage is TRBJ2-5; the match to TRBD1 covers 8 bases. Germline lookup yields CDR1 KGHSH and CDR2 LQKENI. V lost 3 bases to trimming and J lost 1 base; unmatched junction nucleotides: 4. The CDR3 is 15 amino acids. The CDR3 region is CASSPGTGGQETQYF. The CDR3 DNA is TGTGCCAGCTCACCGGGGACAGGAGGCCAAGAGACCCAGTACTTC.

To note about this clone: A junction boundary mismatches the germline segment, possibly from a read error. Written as DNA, the CDR3 is TGTGCCAACAGCCCTAGGCCTAGCGGGGGTTTCATACCCCTCAATGAGCAGTTCTTC. It specifies CANSPRPSGGFIPLNEQFF. V and J are TRBV9 and TRBJ2-1; TRBD2 aligns across 10 bases. In germline, CDR1 is SGDLS, CDR2 YYNGEE. The CDR3 consists of 19 residues.

J is TRBJ1-5 and V is TRBV7-2; 7 bases line up with TRBD1. The CDR3 consists of 13 residues. The junction had 5 bases not matched to a gene; V was cut back by 5 bases and J by 7 bases. Germline assignment: CDR1 SGHTA and CDR2 FQGNSA. CDR3 sequence: CASSPGGLQPQHF. For the CDR3, the DNA is TGTGCCAGCAGCCCAGGGGGGTTACAGCCCCAGCATTTT.

V is TRBV5-1 and J is TRBJ2-3; D is unclear. Germline V CDR1 and CDR2: SGHRS, YFSETQ. CDR3 length: 14 amino acids. Trimming removed 2 bases at V and 4 bases at J, with 11 bases between. CDR3 in DNA: TGCGCCAGCAGCTTCCATCAAATTCCAGATACGCAGTATTTT. Protein: CASSFHQIPDTQYF.

The V gene is TRBV5-1, the J gene TRBJ2-7; TRBD1 matches 8 bases. Germline V lookup: CDR1 SGHRS, CDR2 YFSETQ. The CDR3 loop spans 14 amino acids. The V and J ends lost 4 bases and 2 bases, in that order; junction bases with no gene match: 5. CDR3 nucleotides: TGCGCCAGCAGCAGAAGACAGGGGACCTACGAGCAGTACTTC. Its translation: CASSRRQGTYEQYF. Variable domain in full (rest from reference TRBV5-1 and TRBJ2-7): KAGVTQTPRYLIKTRGQQVTLSCSPISGHRSVSWYQQTPGQGLQFLFEYFSETQRNKGNFPGRFSGRQFSNSRSEMNVSTLELGDSALYLCASSRRQGTYEQYFGPGTRLTVT.

A few counts support this clone. The chain employs TRBV4-3 and TRBJ2-2; 7 bases are a match to TRBD1. V was clipped by 1 base and J by 1 base; unmatched bases: 6. Germline CDR1 and CDR2: LGHNA and YSLEER. This CDR3 has 17 amino acids. In nucleotides, the CDR3 is TGCGCCAGCAGCCAAGGCCGGGACAGATGGAACACCGGGGAGCTGTTTTTT. Amino acids: CASSQGRDRWNTGELFF.

Notes on this clone: Sequence at one end of the junction differs from germline and may be a read error. The chain joins TRBV5-4 to TRBJ2-5, with 8 nucleotides matching TRBD2. Germline V gene sequence: CDR1 SGHNT, CDR2 YYREEE (reference sequence). This CDR3 spans 15 amino acids. The CDR3 protein is CASSQVPSGGETQYF. Written as DNA, the CDR3 is TGCGCCAGCAGCCAAGTCCCCAGCGGGGGAGAGACCCAGTACTTC.

This clone has more than one count but fewer than ten. The chain recombines TRBV7-2 with TRBJ2-7; TRBD2 aligns across 9 bases. The CDR3 has 14 residues. V trimming: 5 bases; J trimming: 4 bases; junction bases outside the gene matches: 6. The germline CDR1 and CDR2 sequences are SGHTA and FQGNSA. CDR3 protein: CASSVGLAPYEQYF. As DNA, the CDR3 is TGTGCCAGCAGCGTGGGACTAGCCCCTTACGAGCAGTACTTC.

The genes are TRBV7-9 and TRBJ1-6; D gene unclear. Germline CDR1 reads SEHNR; CDR2 reads FQNEAQ (reference sequence). Trimming cost V 8 bases and J 5 bases, with 10 bases left between them. The CDR3 extends over 13 amino acids. Here the CDR3 reads CASRRQDNSPLHF. The CDR3 coding sequence is TGTGCCAGCCGAAGACAAGATAATTCACCCCTCCACTTT.

This rearrangement joins TRBV11-3 to TRBJ2-7; 10 bases line up with TRBD2. The CDR3 contains 15 residues. Per the germline V gene, CDR1 is SGHNT and CDR2 is YENEEA. V gave up 7 bases and J gave up 3 bases; unmatched junction bases: 9. The CDR3 reads CASTLISGGIYEQYF. CDR3 nucleotide sequence: TGTGCCAGCACCCTGATTAGCGGGGGGATCTACGAGCAGTACTTC.

The rearrangement links TRBV9 to TRBJ1-2, with D tentatively TRBD1 (5 bases). The length of the CDR3 is 13 residues. From germline, CDR1 is SGDLS and CDR2 YYNGEE. V was clipped by 0 bases and J by 8 bases, with 11 bases between them. Here the CDR3 DNA reads TGTGCCAGCAGCGTAGCTCAGGGAGGCGGCTACACCTTC. Protein product: CASSVAQGGGYTF.

The gene calls are TRBV2 and TRBJ1-1, with D hard to call. Trimming pared 7 bases from V and 1 base from J, leaving 10 bases between. The CDR3 loop spans 13 amino acids. CDR1 is SNHLY and CDR2 is FYNNEI in the germline V gene. CDR3 nucleotides: TGTGCCAGCAATAGACAATGGAACACTGAAGCTTTCTTT. Its translation: CASNRQWNTEAFF.

About this clone itself: This CDR3 is also generated by other DNA sequences in the sample. This chain connects TRBV18 to TRBJ2-5; no reliable D call. This CDR3 region has 12 residues. Germline values: CDR1 KGHSH, CDR2 LQKENI. Trimming left V 2 bases short and J 4 bases short, with 5 bases between. CDR3 sequence reads: CASSPSRETQYF. The DNA for the CDR3 is TGTGCCAGCTCACCATCGCGAGAGACCCAGTACTTC.

The genes are TRBV2 and TRBJ2-2; TRBD1 is a possible D gene (5 bases). CDR1 and CDR2 (germline): SNHLY, FYNNEI. Deletions cut 6 bases from V and 2 bases from J, with 19 bases between. The CDR3 consists of 17 residues. The CDR3 DNA follows: TGTGCCAGCAGGGACGGACGGACATCCCCCAACACCGGGGAGCTGTTTTTT. Its translation: CASRDGRTSPNTGELFF.

This clone turned up a few times. The rearrangement uses TRBV6-1 and TRBJ2-7; TRBD1 is a possible D gene (7 bases). Trimming took off 7 bases at V and 0 bases at J, with 16 bases between the two ends. Germline CDR1 MNHNS, CDR2 SASEGT. CDR3 length: 15 amino acids. The CDR3 loop is CASTRRGQYSYEQYF. The CDR3 bases are TGTGCCAGCACCAGGAGGGGGCAATACTCCTACGAGCAGTACTTC.